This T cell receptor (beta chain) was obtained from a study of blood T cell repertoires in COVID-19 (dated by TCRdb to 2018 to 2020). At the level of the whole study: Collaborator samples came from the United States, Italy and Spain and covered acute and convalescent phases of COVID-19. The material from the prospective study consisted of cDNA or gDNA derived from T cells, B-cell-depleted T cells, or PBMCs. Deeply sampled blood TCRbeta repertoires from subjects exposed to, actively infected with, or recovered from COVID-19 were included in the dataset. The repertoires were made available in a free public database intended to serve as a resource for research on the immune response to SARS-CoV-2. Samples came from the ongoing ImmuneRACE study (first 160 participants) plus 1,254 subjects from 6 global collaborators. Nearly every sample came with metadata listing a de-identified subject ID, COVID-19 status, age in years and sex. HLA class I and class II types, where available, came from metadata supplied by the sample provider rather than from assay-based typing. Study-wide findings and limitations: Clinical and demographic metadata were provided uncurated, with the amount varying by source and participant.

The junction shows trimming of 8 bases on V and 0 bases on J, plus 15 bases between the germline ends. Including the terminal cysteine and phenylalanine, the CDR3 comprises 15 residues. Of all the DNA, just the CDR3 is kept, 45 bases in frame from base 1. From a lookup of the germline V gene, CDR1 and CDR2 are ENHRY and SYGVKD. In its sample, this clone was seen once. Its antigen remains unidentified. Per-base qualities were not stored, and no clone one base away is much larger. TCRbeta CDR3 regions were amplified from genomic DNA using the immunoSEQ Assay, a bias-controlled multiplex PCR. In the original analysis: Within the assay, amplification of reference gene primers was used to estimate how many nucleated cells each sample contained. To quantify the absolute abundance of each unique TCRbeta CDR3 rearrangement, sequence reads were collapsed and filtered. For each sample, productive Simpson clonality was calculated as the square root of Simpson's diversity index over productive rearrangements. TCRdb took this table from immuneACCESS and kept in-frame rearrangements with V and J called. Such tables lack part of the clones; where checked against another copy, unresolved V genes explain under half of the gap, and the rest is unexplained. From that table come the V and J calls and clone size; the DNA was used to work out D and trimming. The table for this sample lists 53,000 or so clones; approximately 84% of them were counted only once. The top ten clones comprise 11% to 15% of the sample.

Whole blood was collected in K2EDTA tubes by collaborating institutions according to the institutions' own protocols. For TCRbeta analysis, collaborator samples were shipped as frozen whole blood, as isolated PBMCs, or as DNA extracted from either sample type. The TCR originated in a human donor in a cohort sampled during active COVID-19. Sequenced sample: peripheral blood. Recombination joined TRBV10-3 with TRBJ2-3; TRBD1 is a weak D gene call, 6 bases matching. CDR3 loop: CAICVQGSSTDTQYF. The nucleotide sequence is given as TGTGCCATCTGCGTACAGGGATCTAGCACAGATACGCAGTATTTT.